These 11 T cell receptor beta chains originate from one sample sequenced in a study of shared clonotypes between healthy human individuals. This table comes from immunoSEQ multiplex PCR, and its TCRdb copy is limited to in-frame clones, with some not included. This sample has roughly 760,000 clones, with 74% found just once. Sequencing input: memory CD4+ T cells sorted from blood. Described subset: CD45RA-negative fraction. The origin of the receptors is a woman in her twenties or thirties in good health.

The chain joins TRBV4-1 to TRBJ1-5; the D is unclear. V lost 1 base, J lost 2 bases, and 3 bases lay in between. Germline CDR1 MGHRA, CDR2 YSYEKL. The CDR3 consists of 13 residues. CDR3 DNA: TGCGCCAGCAGCCAAGGGGGCAATCAGCCCCAGCATTTT. Amino acids: CASSQGGNQPQHF.

The chain links TRBV6-6 to TRBJ1-1, with a weak D call TRBD1 (5 bases). The germline V and J ends were trimmed by 5 bases and 0 bases, with 16 bases remaining between them. Germline V gives CDR1 MNHNY, CDR2 SVGAGI (reference sequence). The CDR3 sequence is 16 residues long. The CDR3 region has the DNA TGTGCCAGCAGTCCGGGACCGTTATCCATGAACACTGAAGCTTTCTTT. Translating it yields CASSPGPLSMNTEAFF.

The chain uses TRBV7-6 and TRBJ1-3; D unclear. This CDR3 spans 16 amino acids. The V gene's germline CDR1 is SGHVS and CDR2 FNYEAQ. V was clipped by 0 bases and J by 0 bases, with 9 bases between them. CDR3 sequence: CASSLAGRLSGNTIYF. The DNA for the CDR3 is TGTGCCAGCAGCTTAGCAGGGCGGCTCTCTGGAAACACCATATATTTT.

In this sample, this clone turned up many times. DNA of the CDR3: TGTGCCAGCAGAGGGACAGGGAACGGCAATCAGCCCCAGCATTTT. Translation: CASRGTGNGNQPQHF. The chain has TRBV2 and TRBJ1-5; 9 nucleotides match TRBD1. The length of the CDR3 is 15 residues. CDR1 and CDR2 (germline): SNHLY, FYNNEI. Trimming cost V 6 bases and J 2 bases; bases outside gene matches: 5. Complete variable domain (other parts from reference TRBV2 and TRBJ1-5): EPEVTQTPSHQVTQMGQEVILRCVPISNHLYFYWYRQILGQKVEFLVSFYNNEISEKSEIFDDQFSVERPDGSNFTLKIRSTKLEDSAMYFCASRGTGNGNQPQHFGDGTRLSIL.

V and J are TRBV5-4 and TRBJ2-1; possibly TRBD1 or TRBD2 for D (8 bases each). The CDR3 extends over 15 amino acids. Germline lookup yields CDR1 SGHNT and CDR2 YYREEE (reference sequence). V was pared by 4 bases and J by 8 bases, with 19 bases between. CDR3 sequence: CASSKTGAGGYEQFF. The DNA of the CDR3 is TGTGCCAGCAGCAAGACAGGGGCGGGAGGCTATGAGCAGTTCTTC.

The chain carries TRBV28 and TRBJ2-7; 8 nucleotides match TRBD1. In germline, CDR1 is MDHEN, CDR2 SYDVKM. CDR3 length equals 13 residues. V lost 9 bases to trimming and J lost 6 bases; unmatched junction nucleotides: 10. CDR3 sequence (DNA): TGTGCCAGTACTAAGGGCAGGGGGCGCGAGCAGTACTTC. Amino acids: CASTKGRGREQYF.

Turning to this clone: The junction differs from germline at one of its ends, possibly a read error. Other nucleotide sequences in the sample specify the same CDR3. This chain joins TRBV19 and TRBJ2-2; 8 nucleotides agree with TRBD2. Per germline, CDR1 LNHDA and CDR2 SQIVND (reference sequence). This CDR3 has 16 residues. This CDR3 reads CASSHRTSGDTGELFF. The CDR3 nucleotides read TGTGCCAGTAGTCACCGTACTAGCGGAGACACTGGGGAGCTGTTTTTT.

The chain joins TRBV2 to TRBJ2-5, with 10 nucleotides matching TRBD2. V lost 6 bases to trimming and J lost 1 base; unmatched junction nucleotides: 5. CDR3 length: 15 amino acids. Germline assignment: CDR1 SNHLY and CDR2 FYNNEI. The CDR3 protein is CASRLAGGVQETQYF. The CDR3 region has the DNA TGTGCCAGCAGGTTAGCGGGAGGCGTCCAAGAGACCCAGTACTTC.

The table lists this clone with a count of one. The chain uses TRBV2 and TRBJ2-7, with 7 bases identical to TRBD1. Trimming removed 4 bases from V and 2 bases from J; junction bases left unmatched: 14. Germline V gene sequence: CDR1 SNHLY, CDR2 FYNNEI. The CDR3 length is 17 residues. This CDR3 reads CASSAYRGTGIPYEQYF. DNA for the CDR3: TGTGCCAGCAGTGCCTACAGGGGTACAGGGATCCCCTACGAGCAGTACTTC. The full variable domain, with the rest looked up from reference TRBV2 and TRBJ2-7, is EPEVTQTPSHQVTQMGQEVILRCVPISNHLYFYWYRQILGQKVEFLVSFYNNEISEKSEIFDDQFSVERPDGSNFTLKIRSTKLEDSAMYFCASSAYRGTGIPYEQYFGPGTRLTVT.

With respect to this clone: This may be a read error: a much more frequent sequence differs by one nucleotide. Other DNA sequences in this specimen translate into the identical CDR3. The chain combines TRBV6-1 with TRBJ1-5; 8 bases map to TRBD1. The CDR3 contains 15 residues. Germline loops: CDR1 MNHNS, CDR2 SASEGT. Losses at the gene ends were 1 base for V and 6 bases for J; bases not matched to a gene: 5. The CDR3 nucleotides are TGTGCCAGCAGTGAAGAATCAGGGGGCAGTCAGCCCCAGCATTTT. This sequence encodes CASSEESGGSQPQHF.

The V and J genes are TRBV7-8 and TRBJ2-7; the match to TRBD2 covers 13 bases. The CDR3 runs 16 residues. J was trimmed by 6 bases and V by 5 bases; bases with no gene match: 10. Germline CDR1 is SGHVS and CDR2 is FQNEAQ. The CDR3, as DNA: TGTGCCAGCAGCCCGCTGGGACTAGCGGGATATGGCGAGCAGTACTTC. This codes for CASSPLGLAGYGEQYF.